This TCR beta chain was recorded in a study of blood T cell repertoires in COVID-19. Study background: Acute and convalescent COVID-19 specimens originated in the United States, Italy and Spain. Sources were T cells, B-cell-depleted T cells, or PBMCs; the material itself was cDNA or gDNA.

As handled by the study authors: Estimated nucleated cell counts came from reference gene primer amplification. The data were produced by immunoSEQ multiplex PCR, yet TCRdb's version contains in-frame clones alone and is incomplete. V and J calls plus clone size are reproduced from that table; the DNA served to infer D and trimming. The data hold some 340,000 clones, with approximately 82% observed a single time. Germline V CDR1 and CDR2: GTSNPN, SVGIG (reference sequence). The CDR3 covers 12 residues. Deletions cut 3 bases from V and 0 bases from J, with 5 bases between. The rearrangement uses TRBV30 and TRBJ1-1; D unclear. The material sequenced was peripheral blood. This receptor was obtained from a man aged 25 to 40 with active or convalescent COVID-19. The CDR3 DNA follows: TGTGCCTGGAGGGGCATGAACACTGAAGCTTTCTTT. It encodes CAWRGMNTEAFF.